These 7 T cell receptor beta chains originate from one sample sequenced in a study of shared clonotypes between healthy human individuals. Sequenced by immunoSEQ multiplex PCR; TCRdb stores in-frame clones only, minus some. The data show fewer than 2.5 million clones, 93% seen once. Sequenced sample: naive CD4+ T cells from PBMCs. Subset in this sample: CD45RA+ positively selected. The receptors were gathered from a man aged 18-30 years in good health. Some clones in this sample may be carry-over from other donors' samples.

The chain employs TRBV7-9 and TRBJ2-1; D unresolved. Germline values: CDR1 SEHNR, CDR2 FQNEAQ (reference sequence). The CDR3 loop spans 14 amino acids. V dropped 1 base and J dropped 6 bases, with 10 bases sitting between them. The CDR3 loop is CASSLGWSANEQFF. The CDR3 DNA follows: TGTGCCAGCAGCTTAGGGTGGAGCGCCAATGAGCAGTTCTTC.

For this clone: At the DNA level, this CDR3 is encoded by other sequences in the same sample as well. The V and J genes are TRBV20-1 and TRBJ2-7; unclear D gene. CDR1 and CDR2 (germline): DFQATT, SNEGSKA (reference sequence). The CDR3 totals 10 residues. Trimming cost V 3 bases and J 4 bases, with 4 bases left between them. CDR3 nucleotide sequence: TGCAGTGCTAGTGGGTACGAGCAGTACTTC. It encodes CSASGYEQYF.

J is TRBJ2-3 and V is TRBV5-6; D is ambiguous. CDR1 SGHDT and CDR2 YYEEEE come from the germline V gene. The CDR3 contains 14 residues. Trimming removed 2 bases at V and 2 bases at J, with 9 bases between. The CDR3 region is CASSLLLITDTQYF. CDR3 sequence (DNA): TGTGCCAGCAGCTTATTGCTCATCACAGATACGCAGTATTTT.

The gene calls are TRBV5-8 and TRBJ1-2, with 7 bases lining up with TRBD1. V was pared by 4 bases and J by 8 bases, with 14 bases of the junction left unmatched. CDR1 is SGHTS and CDR2 is YDEGEE in the germline V gene. This CDR3 comprises 15 residues. The CDR3 spells CASSPQLDRVGGYTF. The CDR3 bases are TGTGCCAGCAGCCCACAACTCGACAGGGTAGGGGGCTACACCTTC.

The CDR3 loop is CASSPVGAVGETQYF. CDR3 bases: TGCGCCAGCAGCCCGGTAGGGGCCGTAGGAGAGACCCAGTACTTC. The chain employs TRBV5-1 and TRBJ2-5, with D maybe TRBD1 (5 bases). The V and J ends lost 4 bases and 4 bases respectively, with 17 bases between them. The CDR3 extends over 15 amino acids. Germline V gene data show CDR1 as SGHRS and CDR2 as YFSETQ.

J is TRBJ2-7 and V is TRBV27, with TRBD2 identical over 11 bases. Germline V gene sequence: CDR1 MNHEY, CDR2 SMNVEV (reference sequence). This CDR3 region has 18 residues. The ends lost 4 bases at V and 4 bases at J; junction bases unmatched: 15. The CDR3, as DNA: TGTGCCAGCAGTTGGAGGGTAGCGGGAGGGTCCTACCCATACGAGCAGTACTTC. Protein sequence: CASSWRVAGGSYPYEQYF.

On this clone itself: The sample carries other DNA sequences with the same CDR3. DNA for the CDR3: TGTGCCAGCAGCTTGGGGGAAGAGACCCAGTACTTC. It specifies CASSLGEETQYF. The chain uses TRBV7-2 and TRBJ2-5; D could derive from TRBD1 or TRBD2 (5 bases each). The germline V and J ends were trimmed by 3 bases and 3 bases, with 5 bases remaining between them. The CDR3 covers 12 residues. Germline V gene sequence: CDR1 SGHTA, CDR2 FQGNSA.